The entry below gives a single T cell receptor (beta chain) sequence along with its context. The target antigen is unknown. Healthy adults negative for HIV, lacking recent acute infections or vaccinations, served as donors. The data belong to a study of shared clonotypes between healthy human individuals. Study-level information: The plates for each donor numbered three CD4 naive, three CD4 memory, two CD8 naive and one CD8 memory.

Broader study findings: It was anticipated that sequencing depth would influence how many clonotypes donors shared. All-four-donor shared clonotypes had higher generation probabilities than non-shared clonotypes did.

TCRdb's table, derived via immunoSEQ multiplex PCR, lists solely in-frame clones and lacks some. The profile shows about 670,000 clones, approximately 79% of them singletons. The CDR3 runs 14 residues. V lost 2 bases and J lost 4; bases outside the gene matches: 3. Per the germline V gene, CDR1 is SGHTA and CDR2 is FQGTGA. The sequence was collected from a woman younger than 45 in good health. The chain recombines TRBV7-3 with TRBJ2-3, with 7 bases that match TRBD2. Sequencing input: memory CD4+ T cells sorted from blood. Regarding subset: CD45RA-negative fraction. CDR3 DNA: TGTGCCAGCAGCTTAGCGGGAGACTCAGATACGCAGTATTTT. Its translation is CASSLAGDSDTQYF.